The 4 T cell receptor beta chains in this list originate from one sample, sequenced in a study of T cell responses to AZD1222 COVID-19 vaccine. Method: immunoSEQ multiplex PCR; TCRdb's copy keeps in-frame clones and lacks some. Of about 140,000 clones listed, 80% to 90% are singletons. Sequenced here: peripheral blood, sampled on day 0 of AZD1222 vaccination. Source of these receptors: an adult in good health.

The J gene is TRBJ1-1, the V gene TRBV5-1; the D gene is possibly TRBD1 (5 bases). Germline V CDR1 and CDR2: SGHRS, YFSETQ. V dropped 4 bases and J dropped 1 base, with 11 bases sitting between them. The length of the CDR3 is 14 residues. The CDR3 protein is CASSIRDSNTEAFF. Here the CDR3 DNA reads TGCGCCAGCAGCATCCGGGACTCGAACACTGAAGCTTTCTTT. Full variable domain (outside the CDR3, taken from reference TRBV5-1 and TRBJ1-1): KAGVTQTPRYLIKTRGQQVTLSCSPISGHRSVSWYQQTPGQGLQFLFEYFSETQRNKGNFPGRFSGRQFSNSRSEMNVSTLELGDSALYLCASSIRDSNTEAFFGQGTRLTVV.

The chain carries TRBV19 and TRBJ2-7, with 9 bases identical to TRBD2. The germline V gene has CDR1 LNHDA and CDR2 SQIVND (reference sequence). Losses at the gene ends were 3 bases for V and 2 bases for J; bases not matched to a gene: 2. The CDR3 runs 14 residues. As DNA, the CDR3 is TGTGCCAGTAGTATGAGCGGGGGGACCTACGAGCAGTACTTC. It translates to CASSMSGGTYEQYF.

The chain is built from TRBV9 and TRBJ1-1; possibly TRBD1 for D (6 bases). The V and J ends lost 1 base and 3 bases respectively, with 19 bases between them. CDR1 and CDR2 from the germline V gene are SGDLS and YYNGEE. This CDR3 region has 17 residues. The DNA of the CDR3 is TGTGCCAGCAGCGTAAGTTCGACTAGGGCAGGGGACACTGAAGCTTTCTTT. It yields the protein CASSVSSTRAGDTEAFF.

The rearrangement uses TRBV9 and TRBJ2-3, with TRBD2 matching over 12 bases. The germline V gene has CDR1 SGDLS and CDR2 YYNGEE. CDR3 length: 16 amino acids. V gave up 4 bases and J gave up 4 bases; unmatched junction bases: 7. CDR3 DNA: TGTGCCAGCAGCCCCCGACTAGCGGGAGACTCAGATACGCAGTATTTT. Translated, it gives CASSPRLAGDSDTQYF.